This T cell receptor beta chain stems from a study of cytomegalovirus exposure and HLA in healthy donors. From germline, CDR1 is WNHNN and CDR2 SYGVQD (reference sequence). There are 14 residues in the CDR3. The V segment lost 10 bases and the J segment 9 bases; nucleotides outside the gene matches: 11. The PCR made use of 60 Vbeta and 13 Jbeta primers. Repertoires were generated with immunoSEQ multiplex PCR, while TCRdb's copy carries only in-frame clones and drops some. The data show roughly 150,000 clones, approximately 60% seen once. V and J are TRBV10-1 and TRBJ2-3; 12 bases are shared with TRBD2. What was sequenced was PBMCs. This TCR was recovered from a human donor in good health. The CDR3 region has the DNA TGCGCCATCAAGGCGACTAGCGGGAGTGGGACGCAGTATTTT. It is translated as CAIKATSGSGTQYF.